Listed here is a single T cell receptor (beta chain). This clone came up once. Its antigen remains unidentified. Per-base quality was not reported, and no clone a single base away is much larger than it. This sample is part of a study of cytomegalovirus exposure and HLA in healthy donors (dated by TCRdb to about 2017). Study-level background: The 670 or so repertoires of the first cohort and the 95 to 150 validation repertoires were produced on the same platform, according to a later analysis. The study aimed to test whether signatures of past pathogen exposure could be identified by cataloging public T cell receptors. Along with the approximately 600-subject first cohort, a separate validation cohort of over 90 different subjects was used. The study combined high-throughput TCR immunosequencing, statistical association of individual TCRs with disease status, and machine learning to predict cytomegalovirus infection status.

Library construction relied on the immunoSEQ multiplex PCR assay. The authors' pipeline ran thus. A statistical classification framework was built for diagnosing cytomegalovirus status from the catalog of TCR beta chain sequences. What TCRdb holds here is the immuneACCESS table cut down to in-frame rearrangements. Part of the clones is not present; checked against another copy, under half of the missing clones reflect an unresolved V gene, and the others are unexplained. V and J calls plus clone size are reproduced from that table; the DNA served to infer D and trimming. Recorded for this sample are more than 110,000 clones; approximately 87% of them occurred a single time. Clones ranked in the top ten supply just under 3% of the sample. Counted from cysteine to phenylalanine, this CDR3 has 18 amino acids. Of the read, only the CDR3 DNA is kept; its 54 bases are in frame from base 1. The germline V gene supplies CDR1 SGHVS and CDR2 FQNEAQ. Trimming leaves V shorter by 0 bases and J shorter by 4 bases, with the junction holding 12 bases beyond the gene matches.

The donors were included in the validation cohort of over a hundred subjects, a group kept apart from the roughly 670-subject first cohort. What the work shows at the level of the full study, not this receptor alone: All 120 or so repertoires were used to score co-occurrence in the validation cohort in a later analysis, because that analysis had no HLA typing for the cohort. In the study, around 160 TCR beta chains were listed as associated with cytomegalovirus. Of the cluster scores, roughly 95% were above 0 in a later analysis, which found that TCRs clustered in the first cohort also tended to co-occur in the 120 validation repertoires. The authors suggested that the approach could potentially be generalized to other disease states and immunological phenotypes. A few of the identified cytomegalovirus-associated TCR beta chains were confirmed in vitro to be specific for cytomegalovirus antigens. Most TCR sequences were observed very rarely across donors, whereas some public TCRs were present in many individuals. Cytomegalovirus status was reported to be diagnosed by the classifier with high specificity and sensitivity in both the original and validation cohorts.

The V and J genes are TRBV7-8 and TRBJ2-7, with 10 bases matching TRBD1. This TCR derives from a man aged 18 to 30 in good health and CMV-seronegative. Sequencing was done on a sample of PBMCs. The CDR3: CASSLAATTGQGLYEQYF. The nucleotide sequence reads TGTGCCAGCAGCTTAGCGGCGACGACGGGACAGGGGTTGTACGAGCAGTACTTC.